Below, 2 T cell receptor beta chains from the same sample are listed, as sequenced in a study of blood T cell repertoires in COVID-19. Clones were sequenced by immunoSEQ multiplex PCR, and TCRdb holds only the in-frame ones, with some missing. The data show around 130,000 clones, with almost 85% seen just once and more than 1.4% held by the top ten. Sequenced material: peripheral blood. The receptors were sampled from a man aged 55 to 69 with acute or convalescent COVID-19.

This clone was seen a handful of times. The CDR3 bases are TGTGCCAGCAGCCCTCAGACAGGGACCACCGGGGAGCTGTTTTTT. Translation gives CASSPQTGTTGELFF. The rearrangement uses TRBV7-7 and TRBJ2-2, with 7 bases identical to TRBD1. The CDR3 covers 15 residues. CDR1 and CDR2 (germline): SSHAT, FNYEAQ (reference sequence). V dropped 5 bases and J dropped 4; count of bases not matched to a gene: 7.

The chain couples TRBV9 to TRBJ1-5, with D perhaps matching TRBD1 (5 bases). The CDR3 is 13 amino acids. Trimming pared 0 bases from V and 7 bases from J, leaving 8 bases between. In germline, CDR1 is SGDLS, CDR2 YYNGEE. CDR3 region: CASSVDGGQPQHF. The CDR3, as DNA: TGTGCCAGCAGCGTAGATGGGGGGCAGCCCCAGCATTTT.